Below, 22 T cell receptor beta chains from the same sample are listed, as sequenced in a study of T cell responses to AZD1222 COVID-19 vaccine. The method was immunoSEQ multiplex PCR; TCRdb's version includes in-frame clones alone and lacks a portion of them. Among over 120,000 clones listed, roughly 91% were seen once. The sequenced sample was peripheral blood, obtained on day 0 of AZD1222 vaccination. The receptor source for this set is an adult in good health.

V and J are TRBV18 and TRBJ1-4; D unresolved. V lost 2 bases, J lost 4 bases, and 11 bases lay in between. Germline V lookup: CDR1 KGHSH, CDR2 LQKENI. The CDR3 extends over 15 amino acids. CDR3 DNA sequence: TGTGCCAGCTCACCAAGCCGCACGAGTAATGAAAAACTGTTTTTT. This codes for CASSPSRTSNEKLFF.

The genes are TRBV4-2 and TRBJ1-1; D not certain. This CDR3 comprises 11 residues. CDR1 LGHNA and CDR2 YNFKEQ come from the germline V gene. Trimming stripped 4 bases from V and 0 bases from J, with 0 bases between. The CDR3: CASSLNTEAFF. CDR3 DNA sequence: TGTGCCAGCAGCCTGAACACTGAAGCTTTCTTT.

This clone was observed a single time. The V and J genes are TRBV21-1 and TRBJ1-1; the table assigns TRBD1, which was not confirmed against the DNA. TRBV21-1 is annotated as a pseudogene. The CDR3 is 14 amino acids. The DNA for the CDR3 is TGTGCCAGCAGCAACGGACAGATGAACACTGAAGCTTTCTTT. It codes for CASSNGQMNTEAFF.

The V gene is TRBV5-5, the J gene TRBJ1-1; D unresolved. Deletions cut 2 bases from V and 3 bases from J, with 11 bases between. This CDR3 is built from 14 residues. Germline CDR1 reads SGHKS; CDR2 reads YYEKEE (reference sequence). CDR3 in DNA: TGTGCCAGCAGCTTAAATACCGCTTACACTGAAGCTTTCTTT. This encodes CASSLNTAYTEAFF.

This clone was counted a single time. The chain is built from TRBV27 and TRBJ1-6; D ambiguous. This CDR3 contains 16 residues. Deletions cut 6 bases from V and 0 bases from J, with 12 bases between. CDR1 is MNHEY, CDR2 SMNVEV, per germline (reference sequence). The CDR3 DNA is TGTGCCAGCAGGATAGAGTTGAGCTCCTATAATTCACCCCTCCACTTT. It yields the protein CASRIELSSYNSPLHF.

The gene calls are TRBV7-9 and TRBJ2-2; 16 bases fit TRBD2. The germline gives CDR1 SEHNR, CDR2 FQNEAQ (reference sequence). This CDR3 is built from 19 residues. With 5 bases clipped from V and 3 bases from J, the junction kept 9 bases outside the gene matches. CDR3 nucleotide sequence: TGTGCCAGCAGCGGACCGGGACTAGCGGGGGGGGCCCACACCGGGGAGCTGTTTTTT. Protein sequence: CASSGPGLAGGAHTGELFF. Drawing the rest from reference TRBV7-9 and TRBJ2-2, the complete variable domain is DTGVSQNPRHKITKRGQNVTFRCDPISEHNRLYWYRQTLGQGPEFLTYFQNEAQLEKSRLLSDRFSAERPKGSFSTLEIQRTEQGDSAMYLCASSGPGLAGGAHTGELFFGEGSRLTVL.

The CDR3 DNA follows: TGTGCCAGTAGTGTCACAGGGGGGAATGAGCAGTTCTTC. It is translated as CASSVTGGNEQFF. This chain links TRBV19 with TRBJ2-1, with 8 bases fitting TRBD1. Germline values: CDR1 LNHDA, CDR2 SQIVND (reference sequence). The CDR3 length is 13 residues. Unmatched junction bases numbered 4, after V lost 5 bases and J lost 7 bases.

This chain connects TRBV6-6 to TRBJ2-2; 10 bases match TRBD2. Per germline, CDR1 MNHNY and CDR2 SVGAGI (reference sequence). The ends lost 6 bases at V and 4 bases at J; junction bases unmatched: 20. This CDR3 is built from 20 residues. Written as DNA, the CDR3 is TGTGCCAGCAGCTACCGTCTTTCTAGCGGGGGCGCTCGGGGCACCGGGGAGCTGTTTTTT. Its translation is CASSYRLSSGGARGTGELFF.

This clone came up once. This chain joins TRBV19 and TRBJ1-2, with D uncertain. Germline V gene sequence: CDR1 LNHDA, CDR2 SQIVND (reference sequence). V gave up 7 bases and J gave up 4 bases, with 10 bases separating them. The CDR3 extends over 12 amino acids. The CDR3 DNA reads TGTGCCAGTACTCCTGAGGGCTATGGCTACACCTTC. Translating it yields CASTPEGYGYTF.

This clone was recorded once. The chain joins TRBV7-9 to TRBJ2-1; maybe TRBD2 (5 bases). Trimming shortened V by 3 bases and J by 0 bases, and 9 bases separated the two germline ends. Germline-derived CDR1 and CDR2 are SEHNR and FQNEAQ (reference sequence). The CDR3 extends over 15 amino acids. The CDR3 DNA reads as TGTGCCAGCAGCTTCGAGGGAAGCTCCTACAATGAGCAGTTCTTC. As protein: CASSFEGSSYNEQFF.

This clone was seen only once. This CDR3 reads CASSETREAPAFF. The CDR3 DNA reads TGTGCCAGCAGCGAGACCAGGGAGGCCCCAGCTTTCTTT. The chain joins TRBV9 to TRBJ1-1; D is perhaps TRBD1 (5 bases). Germline CDR1 SGDLS, CDR2 YYNGEE. Trimming removed 3 bases from V and 10 bases from J, with 16 bases in between. CDR3 length equals 13 residues.

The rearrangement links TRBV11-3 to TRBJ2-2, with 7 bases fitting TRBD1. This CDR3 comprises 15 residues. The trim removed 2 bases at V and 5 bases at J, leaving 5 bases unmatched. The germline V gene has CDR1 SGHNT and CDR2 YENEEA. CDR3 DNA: TGTGCCAGCAGCTTAAGCCTCAGGGGGACCGGGGAGCTGTTTTTT. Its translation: CASSLSLRGTGELFF.

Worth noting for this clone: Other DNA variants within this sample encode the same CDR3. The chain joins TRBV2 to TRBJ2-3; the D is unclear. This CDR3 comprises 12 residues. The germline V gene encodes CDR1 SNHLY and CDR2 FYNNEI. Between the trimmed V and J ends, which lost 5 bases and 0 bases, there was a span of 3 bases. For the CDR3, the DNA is TGTGCCAGCAGTCCTAGCACAGATACGCAGTATTTT. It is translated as CASSPSTDTQYF.

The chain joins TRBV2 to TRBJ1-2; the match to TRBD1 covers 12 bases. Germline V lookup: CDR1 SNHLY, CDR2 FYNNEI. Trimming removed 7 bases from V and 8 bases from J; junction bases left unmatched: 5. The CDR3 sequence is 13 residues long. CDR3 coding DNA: TGTGCCAGCACCCCGGGACAGGGGGCGGGCTACACCTTC. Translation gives CASTPGQGAGYTF. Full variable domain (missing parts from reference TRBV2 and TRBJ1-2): EPEVTQTPSHQVTQMGQEVILRCVPISNHLYFYWYRQILGQKVEFLVSFYNNEISEKSEIFDDQFSVERPDGSNFTLKIRSTKLEDSAMYFCASTPGQGAGYTFGSGTRLTVV.

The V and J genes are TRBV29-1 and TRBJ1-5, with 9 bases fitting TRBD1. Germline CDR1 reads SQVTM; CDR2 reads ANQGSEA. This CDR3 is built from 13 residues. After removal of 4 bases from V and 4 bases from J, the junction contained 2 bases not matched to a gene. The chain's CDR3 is CSVGGQGNQPQHF. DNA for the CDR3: TGCAGCGTTGGTGGACAGGGGAATCAGCCCCAGCATTTT.

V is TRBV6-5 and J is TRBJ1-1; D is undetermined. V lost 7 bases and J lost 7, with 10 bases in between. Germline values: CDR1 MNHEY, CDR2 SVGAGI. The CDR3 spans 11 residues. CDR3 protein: CASTRGGEAFF. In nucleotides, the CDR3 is TGTGCCAGCACCAGAGGAGGTGAAGCTTTCTTT.

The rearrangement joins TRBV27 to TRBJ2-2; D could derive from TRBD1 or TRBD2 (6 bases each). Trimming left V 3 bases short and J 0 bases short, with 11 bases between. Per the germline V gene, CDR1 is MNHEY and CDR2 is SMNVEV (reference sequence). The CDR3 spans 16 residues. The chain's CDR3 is CASSLRGDANTGELFF. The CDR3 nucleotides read TGTGCCAGCAGTTTGAGGGGGGACGCGAACACCGGGGAGCTGTTTTTT.

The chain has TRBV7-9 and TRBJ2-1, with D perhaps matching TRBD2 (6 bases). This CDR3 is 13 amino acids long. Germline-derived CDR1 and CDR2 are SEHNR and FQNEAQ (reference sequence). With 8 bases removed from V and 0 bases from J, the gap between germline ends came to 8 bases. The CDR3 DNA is TGTGCCAGCGGACTAAGCTCCTACAATGAGCAGTTCTTC. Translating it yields CASGLSSYNEQFF. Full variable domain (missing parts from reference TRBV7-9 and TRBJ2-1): DTGVSQNPRHKITKRGQNVTFRCDPISEHNRLYWYRQTLGQGPEFLTYFQNEAQLEKSRLLSDRFSAERPKGSFSTLEIQRTEQGDSAMYLCASGLSSYNEQFFGPGTRLTVL.

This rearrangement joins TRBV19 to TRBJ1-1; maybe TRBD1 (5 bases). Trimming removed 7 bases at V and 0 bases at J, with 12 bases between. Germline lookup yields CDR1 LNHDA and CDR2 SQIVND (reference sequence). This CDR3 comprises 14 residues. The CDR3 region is CASMVTGVNTEAFF. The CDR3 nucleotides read TGTGCCAGTATGGTTACAGGAGTGAACACTGAAGCTTTCTTT. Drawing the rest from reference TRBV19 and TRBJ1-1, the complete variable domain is DGGITQSPKYLFRKEGQNVTLSCEQNLNHDAMYWYRQDPGQGLRLIYYSQIVNDFQKGDIAEGYSVSREKKESFPLTVTSAQKNPTAFYLCASMVTGVNTEAFFGQGTRLTVV.

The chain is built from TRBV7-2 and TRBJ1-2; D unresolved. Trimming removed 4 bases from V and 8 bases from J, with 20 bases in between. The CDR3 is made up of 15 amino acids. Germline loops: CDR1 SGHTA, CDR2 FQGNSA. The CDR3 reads CASSSIPSANGGYTF. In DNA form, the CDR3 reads TGTGCCAGCAGCTCCATACCCTCAGCCAATGGGGGCTACACCTTC.

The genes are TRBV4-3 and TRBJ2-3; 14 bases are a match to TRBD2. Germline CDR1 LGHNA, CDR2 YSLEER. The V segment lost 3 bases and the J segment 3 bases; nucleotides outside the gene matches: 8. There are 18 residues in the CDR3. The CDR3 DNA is TGCGCCAGCAGCCACGGGACTAGCGGGGGCCTTGTGACAGATACGCAGTATTTT. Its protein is CASSHGTSGGLVTDTQYF.

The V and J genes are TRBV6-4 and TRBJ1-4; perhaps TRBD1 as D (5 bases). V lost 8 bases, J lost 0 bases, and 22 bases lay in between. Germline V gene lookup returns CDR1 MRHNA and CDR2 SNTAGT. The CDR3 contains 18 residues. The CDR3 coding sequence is TGTGCCAGCCTCCCTAGAGTATCAAGGGACGCAACTAATGAAAAACTGTTTTTT. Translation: CASLPRVSRDATNEKLFF.